This T cell receptor beta chain was identified in a study of cytomegalovirus exposure and HLA in healthy donors. The ends lost 7 bases at V and 3 bases at J; junction bases unmatched: 10. From germline, CDR1 is SGHNT and CDR2 YYREEE (reference sequence). The CDR3 is made up of 16 amino acids. Points on this clone: Its target is unknown.

Notes on the study in general: Researchers reported that three CMV-associated chains were confirmed in vitro as CMV antigen-specific. Indistinguishable V segments, including TRBV6-2 and TRBV6-3, were excluded.

PCR primers comprised 60 Vbeta and 13 Jbeta primers. The repertoire was sequenced with immunoSEQ multiplex PCR; TCRdb's copy has only in-frame clones and lacks some. The sample lists 85,000 to 100,000 clones, 64% occurring once. Sequencing input: PBMCs. The receptor comes from a man in his fifties or sixties in good health and CMV-seronegative. The chain combines TRBV5-4 with TRBJ2-2; the match to TRBD1 covers 9 bases. Here the CDR3 DNA reads TGTGCCAGCGGTCGGCGACAGGGGGTAGACACCGGGGAGCTGTTTTTT. It translates to CASGRRQGVDTGELFF. The full variable domain, with the rest looked up from reference TRBV5-4 and TRBJ2-2, is ETGVTQSPTHLIKTRGQQVTLRCSSQSGHNTVSWYQQALGQGPQFIFQYYREEENGRGNFPPRFSGLQFPNYSSELNVNALELDDSALYLCASGRRQGVDTGELFFGEGSRLTVL.